The subject of this entry is one TCR beta chain. It lacks a known antigen. Base qualities were left out, and no much larger clone turns up one base away. The immunoSEQ assay was used to generate TCR beta chain sequences from genomic DNA. In the source study's methods: CDR3 sequences that did not begin with the conserved framework cysteine at position 104 were removed by hand. Clonality was calculated as one minus the normalized Shannon's Diversity Index, with values ranging from 0 (maximal diversity) to 1 (oligoclonal). Differences in the frequency of the same CDR3 between samples, such as brain versus blood, were assessed with chi-squared comparison-of-proportions tests. Public clonotypes were found through immuneACCESS searches, while the VDJdb browser was used to judge similarity to known antiviral clonotypes. In TCRdb, the immuneACCESS table is reduced to in-frame sequences with V and J assigned. These tables do not hold every clone; where another copy was compared, an unresolved V gene accounts for under half, and the others remain unexplained. That table supplies the V and J calls and clone size; D and trimming were determined from the DNA. The sample includes roughly 69,000 clones, with 90% to 97% observed a single time. The ten largest clones capture more than 0.3% of the sample.

The time point tag for this specimen amounts to: resected brain tissue, or blood drawn just prior to surgery. The surgery cases showing the highest brain T cell transcript signatures were chosen for TCR beta chain sequencing of brain tissue and, when available, of blood. Patients had been treated with at least one anti-epileptic drug before surgery. TCR-sequenced patients were children with drug-resistant epilepsy due to tuberous sclerosis complex, focal cortical dysplasia, Rasmussen encephalitis or hemimegalencephaly. Blood samples were drawn just before the epilepsy surgery. The Monarch genomic DNA purification kit was used to extract bulk genomic DNA from unsorted brain tissue and whole blood. These data originate in a study of brain T cells in children with intractable seizures (dated by TCRdb to the early 2020s). Context from the whole study: A NanoString immunology panel was first used to screen resected brain tissue from about 53 pediatric epilepsy surgery cases for immune gene transcripts. Among the roughly twelve selected surgery cases, pre-surgery blood was additionally sequenced for eight, leaving four cases with brain tissue only. The study at large found these results: Viral specificity was inferred only from CDR3 sequence similarity, and patients' HCMV serostatus was unknown. Because sequencing depth was different between pre-surgery and post-surgery blood, clones absent from the pre-surgery sample may reflect undersampling.

V lost 4 bases and J lost 0 bases; the stretch between them is 7 bases long. CDR1 LGHDT and CDR2 YNNKEL are derived from the germline V gene (reference sequence). From its cysteine to its phenylalanine, the CDR3 spans 14 amino acids. Only the CDR3 DNA is retained, 42 bases long and in frame from the first base. The sequencing here drew on peripheral blood, taken at surgery. The chain is encoded by TRBV3-1 (or the pseudogene TRBV3-2) joined to TRBJ1-3, with no confidently assigned D gene. This sequence was found in a boy under three years old with focal cortical dysplasia and intractable seizures. The DNA sequence is as follows: TGTGCCAGCAGCCCCCGGAGCTCTGGAAACACCATATATTTT. This sequence encodes CASSPRSSGNTIYF.